This entry features one T cell receptor (beta chain) sequence. During active infection, Seattle patients enrolled and were then monitored through disease. The record originates from a study of blood T cell repertoires in COVID-19. Study information: PBMCs, B-cell-depleted T cells, or T cells provided the cDNA or gDNA that made up the material.

CDR3 length: 14 residues. J was trimmed by 2 bases and V by 5 bases; bases with no gene match: 5. CDR1 SGHRS and CDR2 YFSETQ come from the germline V gene. Study processing details: Reference gene primer amplification gave nucleated cell count estimates. TCRdb keeps only in-frame clones here, not all; method: immunoSEQ multiplex PCR. Clonal size and the V and J genes are those of that table, whereas D and trimming came from the DNA. This table has approximately 350,000 clones, approximately 86% appearing once. This receptor was taken from a woman aged 60-75 years with COVID-19, enrolled during active disease. The rearrangement links TRBV5-1 to TRBJ1-2; 8 positions agree with TRBD1. Sequencing input: peripheral blood. This chain's CDR3 is CASRKTGENYGYTF. The CDR3 DNA reads as TGCGCCAGCAGGAAGACAGGGGAGAACTATGGCTACACCTTC.